This TCR beta chain originates from a study of monozygotic twins with inflammatory bowel disease. From germline, CDR1 is LGHDT and CDR2 YNNKEL (reference sequence). This CDR3 has 13 amino acids. From its re-call of the 5' RACE reads, TCRdb lists each CDR3 protein once, without DNA. The sample data list around 230,000 distinct CDR3 sequences. This TCR derives from a human donor with ulcerative colitis or Crohn's disease, or a healthy co-twin of an affected twin (not recorded which). Sequencing was done on a sample of blood. This chain connects TRBV3-1 to TRBJ1-6. CDR3 sequence: CASSQDGQAPLHF.